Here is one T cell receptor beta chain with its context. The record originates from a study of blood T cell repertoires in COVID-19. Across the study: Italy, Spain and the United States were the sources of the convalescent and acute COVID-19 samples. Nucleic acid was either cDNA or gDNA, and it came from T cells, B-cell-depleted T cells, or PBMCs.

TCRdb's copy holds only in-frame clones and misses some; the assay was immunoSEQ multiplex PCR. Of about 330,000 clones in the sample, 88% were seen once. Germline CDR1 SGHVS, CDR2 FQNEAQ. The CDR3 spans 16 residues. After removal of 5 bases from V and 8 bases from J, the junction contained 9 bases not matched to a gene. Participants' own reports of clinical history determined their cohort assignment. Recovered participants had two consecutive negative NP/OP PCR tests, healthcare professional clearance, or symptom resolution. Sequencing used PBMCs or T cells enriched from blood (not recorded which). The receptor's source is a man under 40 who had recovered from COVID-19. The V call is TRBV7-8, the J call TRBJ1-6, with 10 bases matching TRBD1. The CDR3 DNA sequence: TGTGCCAGCAGCCATTCATCCGGGACAGGGGATTCACCCCTCCACTTT. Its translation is CASSHSSGTGDSPLHF.